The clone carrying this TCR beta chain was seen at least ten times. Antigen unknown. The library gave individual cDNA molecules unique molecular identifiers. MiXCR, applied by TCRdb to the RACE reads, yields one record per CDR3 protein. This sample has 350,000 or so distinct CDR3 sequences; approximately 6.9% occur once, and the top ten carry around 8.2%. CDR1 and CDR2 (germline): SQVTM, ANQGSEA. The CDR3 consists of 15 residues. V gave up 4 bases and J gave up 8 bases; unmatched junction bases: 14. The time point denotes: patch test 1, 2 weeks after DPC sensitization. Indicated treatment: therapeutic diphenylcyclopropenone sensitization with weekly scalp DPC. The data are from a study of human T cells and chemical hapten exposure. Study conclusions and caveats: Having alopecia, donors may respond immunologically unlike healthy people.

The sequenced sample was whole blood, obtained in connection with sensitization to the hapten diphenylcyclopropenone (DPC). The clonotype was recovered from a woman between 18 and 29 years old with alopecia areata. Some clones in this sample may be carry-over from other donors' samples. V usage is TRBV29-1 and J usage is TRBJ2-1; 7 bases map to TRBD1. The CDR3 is CSVASDRVSRYEQFF. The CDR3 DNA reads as TGCAGCGTTGCTTCCGACAGGGTCTCTAGATATGAGCAGTTCTTC.